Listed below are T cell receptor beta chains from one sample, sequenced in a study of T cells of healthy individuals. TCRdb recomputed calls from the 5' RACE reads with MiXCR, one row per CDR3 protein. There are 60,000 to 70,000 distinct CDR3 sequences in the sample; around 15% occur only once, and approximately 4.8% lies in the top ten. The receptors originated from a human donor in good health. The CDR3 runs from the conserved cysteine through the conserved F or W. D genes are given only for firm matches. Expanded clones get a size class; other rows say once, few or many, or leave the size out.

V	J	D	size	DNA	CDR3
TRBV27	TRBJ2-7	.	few	TGTGCCAGCAGTAATAGCTCTCTCCACGAGCAGTACTTC	CASSNSSLHEQYF
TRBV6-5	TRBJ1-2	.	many	TGTGCCAGCAGTTACTCAAGTGGGTCTCCGGATGGCTACACCTTC	CASSYSSGSPDGYTF
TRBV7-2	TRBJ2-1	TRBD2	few	TGTGCCAGCAGCCGTCCTAGCGGGAGCGGAAAAAATGAGCAGTTCTTC	CASSRPSGSGKNEQFF
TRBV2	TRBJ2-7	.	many	TGTGCCAGCAGCGACCCTCTCTACGAGCAGTACTTC	CASSDPLYEQYF
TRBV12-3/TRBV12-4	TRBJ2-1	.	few	TGTGCCAGCAGTTTAGCAGGGCAGAGGAATGAGCAGTTCTTC	CASSLAGQRNEQFF
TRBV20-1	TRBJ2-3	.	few	TGCAGTGCGAAGAGGGGTCAAGGGTACGCAGATACGCAGTATTTT	CSAKRGQGYADTQYF
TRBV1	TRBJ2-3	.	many	TGCACCAGCAGCTTCGGGACTAGCGGGACGTGCGAAGATACGCAGTATTTT	CTSSFGTSGTCEDTQYF
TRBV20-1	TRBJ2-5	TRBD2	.	TGCAGTGCTCCCTATAGCGGGAGAAGAGAGACCCAGTACTTC	CSAPYSGRRETQYF
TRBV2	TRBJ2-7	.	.	TGTGCCAGCAGTGGGGCAGGGAGGCGCTCCTACGAGCAGTACTTC	CASSGAGRRSYEQYF
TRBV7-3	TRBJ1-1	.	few	TGTGCCAGCAGCCCCCGTCTGAACACTGAAGCTTTCTTT	CASSPRLNTEAFF
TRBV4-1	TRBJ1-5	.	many	TGCGCCAGCAGCCGCCAGCCGACAGATAGCAATCAGCCCCAGCATTTT	CASSRQPTDSNQPQHF
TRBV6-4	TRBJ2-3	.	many	TGTGCCAGCAGTGGACAGGGCACAGATACGCAGTATTTT	CASSGQGTDTQYF
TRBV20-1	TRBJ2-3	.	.	TGCAGTGCGCAGGCCCGGGCCACGTCGACGGATACGCAGTATTTT	CSAQARATSTDTQYF
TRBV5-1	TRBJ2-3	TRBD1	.	TGCGCCAGCAATCCCGACAGGGGGCGAAGAGGAACAGATACGCAGTATTTT	CASNPDRGRRGTDTQYF